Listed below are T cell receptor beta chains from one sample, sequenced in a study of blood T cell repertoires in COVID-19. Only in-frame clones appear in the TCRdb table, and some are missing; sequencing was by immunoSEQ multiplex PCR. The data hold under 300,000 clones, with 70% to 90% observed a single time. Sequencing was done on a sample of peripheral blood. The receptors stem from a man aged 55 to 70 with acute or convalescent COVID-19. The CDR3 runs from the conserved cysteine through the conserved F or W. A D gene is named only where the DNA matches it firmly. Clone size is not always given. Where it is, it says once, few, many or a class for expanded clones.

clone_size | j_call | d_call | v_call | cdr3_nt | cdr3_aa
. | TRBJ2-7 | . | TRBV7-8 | TGTGCCAGCAGCTTATACGGACGGGAAAGCTCCTACGAGCAGTACTTC | CASSLYGRESSYEQYF
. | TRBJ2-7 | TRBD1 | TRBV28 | TGTGCCAGCACCCTCGACAGGGCACCCTACGAGCAGTACTTC | CASTLDRAPYEQYF
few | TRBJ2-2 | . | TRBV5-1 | TGCGCCAGCAGCATAGAGACCCGGGGGATCGGGGAGCTGTTTTTT | CASSIETRGIGELFF
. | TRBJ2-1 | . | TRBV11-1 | TGTGCCAGCAGCTTGACGGGAGATTTCGATGAGCAGTTCTTC | CASSLTGDFDEQFF
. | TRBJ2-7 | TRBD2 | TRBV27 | TGTGCCAGCAGTGTTACTAGCGGACCTTTGTTGGACGAGCAGTACTTC | CASSVTSGPLLDEQYF
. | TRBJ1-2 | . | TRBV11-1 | TGTGCCAGCAGCTTATCCAGTTCCGCTAACTATGGCTACACCTTC | CASSLSSSANYGYTF
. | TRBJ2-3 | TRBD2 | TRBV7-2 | TGTGCCAGCAGCTTAGGGACTAGCGGAACCTCTCAGCGCACAGATACGCAGTATTTT | CASSLGTSGTSQRTDTQYF
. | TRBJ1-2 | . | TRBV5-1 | TGCGCCAGCAGCCTCCCGGGGTCCGATGGCTACACCTTC | CASSLPGSDGYTF
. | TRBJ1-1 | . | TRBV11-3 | TGTGCCAGCAGATCAGGGATGGACACTGAAGCTTTCTTT | CASRSGMDTEAFF
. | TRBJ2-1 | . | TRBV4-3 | TGCGCCAGCAGACAAACAGGGTTCCCCAACAATGAGCAGTTCTTC | CASRQTGFPNNEQFF
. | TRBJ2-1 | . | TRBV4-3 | TGCGCCAGCAGCCAAGATACGGTAAATTCTGGCAATGAGCAGTTCTTC | CASSQDTVNSGNEQFF
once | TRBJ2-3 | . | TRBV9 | TGTGCCAGCAGCTTTCAACCTACTAGTACAGATACGCAGTATTTT | CASSFQPTSTDTQYF
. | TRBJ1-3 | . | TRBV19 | TGTGCCAGTACCTCCTCGTTTGCCCTAGGAAACACCATATATTTT | CASTSSFALGNTIYF
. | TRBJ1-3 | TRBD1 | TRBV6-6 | TGTGCCAGCAGACCGACAGGGGGCACGGACACCATATATTTT | CASRPTGGTDTIYF
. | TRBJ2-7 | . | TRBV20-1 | TGCAGTGCTAGTCTGGCGGGTAACTCCTACGAGCAGTACTTC | CSASLAGNSYEQYF
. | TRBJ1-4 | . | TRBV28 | TGTGCCAGCAGTTTATGGGGCCAAGGGACAAAGGATGAAAAACTGTTTTTT | CASSLWGQGTKDEKLFF
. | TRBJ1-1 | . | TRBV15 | TGTGCCACCAGCAGAGACGGGCCGGCGGGAGCTTTCTTT | CATSRDGPAGAFF
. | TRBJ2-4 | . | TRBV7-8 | TGTGCCAGCAGCTTTCCAGGGGCCGCCCCCCTAGCCAAAAACATTCAGTACTTC | CASSFPGAAPLAKNIQYF
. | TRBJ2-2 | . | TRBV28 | TGTGCCAGCACCCATGACAGAAACACCGGGGAGCTGTTTTTT | CASTHDRNTGELFF
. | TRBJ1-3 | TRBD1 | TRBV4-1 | TGCGCCAGCAGCCAAGATCGGGGGACAGGGAGTCCGGGAAACACCATATATTTT | CASSQDRGTGSPGNTIYF
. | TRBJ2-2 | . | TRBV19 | TGTGCCAGTAGTCCGCGGGTCACCGGGGAGCTGTTTTTT | CASSPRVTGELFF
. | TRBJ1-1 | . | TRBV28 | TGTGCCAGCGGTATACGAGCGGGGATGAACACTGAAGCTTTCTTT | CASGIRAGMNTEAFF
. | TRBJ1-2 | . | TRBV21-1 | TGTGCCAGCAACAAGCCCCGGGACAAAAAAAAATATGGCTACACCTTC | CASNKPRDKKKYGYTF
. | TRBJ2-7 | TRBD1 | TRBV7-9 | TGTGCCAGCAGCTACGGGACAGACGAGCAGTACTTC | CASSYGTDEQYF